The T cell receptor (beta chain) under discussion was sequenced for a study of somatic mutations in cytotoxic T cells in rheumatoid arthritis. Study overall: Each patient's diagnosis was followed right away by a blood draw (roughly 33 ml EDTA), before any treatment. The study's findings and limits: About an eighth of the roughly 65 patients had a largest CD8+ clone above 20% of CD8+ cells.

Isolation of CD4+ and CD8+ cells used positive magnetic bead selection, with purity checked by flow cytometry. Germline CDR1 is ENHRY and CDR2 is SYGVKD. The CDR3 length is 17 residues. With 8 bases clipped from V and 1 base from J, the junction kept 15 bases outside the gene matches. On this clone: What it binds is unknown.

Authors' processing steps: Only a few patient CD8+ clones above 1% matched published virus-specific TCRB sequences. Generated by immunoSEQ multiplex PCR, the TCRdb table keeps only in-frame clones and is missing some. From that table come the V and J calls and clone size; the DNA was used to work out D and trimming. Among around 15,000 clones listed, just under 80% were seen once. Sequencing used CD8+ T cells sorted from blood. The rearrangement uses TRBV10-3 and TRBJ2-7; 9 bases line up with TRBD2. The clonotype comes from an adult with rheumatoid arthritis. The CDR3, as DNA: TGTGCCATCCAGAAGGGCATTAGCGGGGGAGGTTCCTACGAGCAGTACTTC. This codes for CAIQKGISGGGSYEQYF.